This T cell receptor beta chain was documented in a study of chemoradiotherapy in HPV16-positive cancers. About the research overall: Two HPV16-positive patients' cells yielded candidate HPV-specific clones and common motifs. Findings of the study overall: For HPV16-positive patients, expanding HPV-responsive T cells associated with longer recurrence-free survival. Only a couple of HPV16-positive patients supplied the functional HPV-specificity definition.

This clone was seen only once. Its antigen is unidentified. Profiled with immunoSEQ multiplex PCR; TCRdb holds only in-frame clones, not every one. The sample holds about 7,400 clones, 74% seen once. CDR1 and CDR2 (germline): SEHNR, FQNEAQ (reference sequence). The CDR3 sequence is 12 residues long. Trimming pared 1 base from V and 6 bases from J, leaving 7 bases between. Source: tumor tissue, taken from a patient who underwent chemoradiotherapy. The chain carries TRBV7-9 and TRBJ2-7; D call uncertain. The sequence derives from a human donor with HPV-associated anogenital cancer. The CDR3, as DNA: TGTGCCAGCAGCTTAGGGCCGAGCGAGCAGTACTTC. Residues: CASSLGPSEQYF.